The table lists the clone carrying this T cell receptor beta chain with a few counts. This could be a read error, since a much larger clone is one nucleotide away. The sample belongs to a study of T cells in Graves' hyperthyroidism and ophthalmopathy. The V segment lost 7 bases and the J segment 4 bases; nucleotides outside the gene matches: 8. CDR3 size: 14 residues. Germline lookup yields CDR1 LGHDT and CDR2 YNNKEL (reference sequence). Amplification targeted TCR beta CDR3 regions from RNA transcripts. Primed by the HTBI set, a first-round RT-PCR was run on the TCR CDR3. TCRdb recomputed calls from the multiplex PCR reads with MiXCR, one row per CDR3 protein. The repertoire holds hundreds of thousands of distinct CDR3 sequences, with less than 15% as singletons.

The material sequenced was blood. V and J are TRBV3-1 and TRBJ2-5; 8 bases agree with TRBD1. The sequence derives from a woman aged 18-29 years with Graves' hyperthyroidism. In DNA, the CDR3 is TGTGCCAGCAACCGGAGGACAGGGACAGAGACCCAGTACTTC. Its protein is CASNRRTGTETQYF.